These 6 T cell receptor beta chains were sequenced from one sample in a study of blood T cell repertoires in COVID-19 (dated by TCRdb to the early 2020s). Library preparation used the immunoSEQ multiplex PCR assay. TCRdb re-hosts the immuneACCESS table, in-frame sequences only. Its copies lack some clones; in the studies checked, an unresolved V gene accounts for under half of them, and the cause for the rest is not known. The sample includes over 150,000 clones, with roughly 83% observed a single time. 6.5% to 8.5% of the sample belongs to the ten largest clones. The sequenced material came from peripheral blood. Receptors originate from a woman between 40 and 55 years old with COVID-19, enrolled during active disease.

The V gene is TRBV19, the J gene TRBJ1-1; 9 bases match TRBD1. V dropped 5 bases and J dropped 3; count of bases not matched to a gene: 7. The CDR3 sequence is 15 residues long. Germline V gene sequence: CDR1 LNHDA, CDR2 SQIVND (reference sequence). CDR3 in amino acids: CASSEDRGRDTEAFF. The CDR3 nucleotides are TGTGCCAGTAGTGAAGACAGGGGGAGGGACACTGAAGCTTTCTTT. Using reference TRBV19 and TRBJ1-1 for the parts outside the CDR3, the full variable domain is DGGITQSPKYLFRKEGQNVTLSCEQNLNHDAMYWYRQDPGQGLRLIYYSQIVNDFQKGDIAEGYSVSREKKESFPLTVTSAQKNPTAFYLCASSEDRGRDTEAFFGQGTRLTVV.

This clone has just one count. The CDR3 DNA reads as TGTGCCAGCAGCGTAAATCGACTAGCTCGAAAGGGCTCCTACAATGAGCAGTTCTTC. Its protein product is CASSVNRLARKGSYNEQFF. V usage is TRBV9 and J usage is TRBJ2-1, with 7 bases matching TRBD2. V trimming: 1 base; J trimming: 0 bases; junction bases outside the gene matches: 13. The CDR3 totals 19 residues. Per the germline V gene, CDR1 is SGDLS and CDR2 is YYNGEE.

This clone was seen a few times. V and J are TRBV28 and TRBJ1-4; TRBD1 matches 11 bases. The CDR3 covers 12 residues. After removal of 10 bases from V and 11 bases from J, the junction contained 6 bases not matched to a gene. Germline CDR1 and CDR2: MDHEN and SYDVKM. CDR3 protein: CAIRTGGAKLFF. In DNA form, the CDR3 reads TGTGCCATCCGGACAGGGGGCGCGAAACTGTTTTTT.

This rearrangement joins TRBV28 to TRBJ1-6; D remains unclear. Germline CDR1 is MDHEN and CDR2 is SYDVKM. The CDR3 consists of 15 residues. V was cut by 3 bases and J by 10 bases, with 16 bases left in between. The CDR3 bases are TGTGCCAGCAGTTTCTCAAACGTGGGCAGGTCACCCCTCCACTTT. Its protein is CASSFSNVGRSPLHF.

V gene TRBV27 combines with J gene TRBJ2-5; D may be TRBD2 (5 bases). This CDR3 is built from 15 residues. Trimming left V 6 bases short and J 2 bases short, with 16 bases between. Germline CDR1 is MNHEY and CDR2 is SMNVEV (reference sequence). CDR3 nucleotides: TGTGCCAGCAGAGATATTACGGGGTCGCAAGAGACCCAGTACTTC. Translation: CASRDITGSQETQYF.

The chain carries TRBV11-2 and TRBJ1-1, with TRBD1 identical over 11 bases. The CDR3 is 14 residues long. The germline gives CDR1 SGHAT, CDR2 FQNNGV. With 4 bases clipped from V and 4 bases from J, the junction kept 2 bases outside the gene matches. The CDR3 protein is CASSSGQGVTEAFF. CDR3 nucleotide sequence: TGTGCCAGCAGCTCGGGACAGGGGGTCACTGAAGCTTTCTTT.